The 10 T cell receptor beta chains listed next were all sequenced from one sample in a study of T cells in localized non-small cell lung cancer (dated by TCRdb to 2019 to 2021). Libraries were made using the immunoSEQ multiplex PCR assay. TCRdb stores this immuneACCESS table with in-frame sequences only. Part of the clones is absent; in the studies checked, under half of the shortfall reflects unresolved V genes, and no reason is known for the rest. The sample contains around 140,000 clones, roughly 90% of them found a single time. The biggest ten clones account for about 1.5% of the sample. The material was peripheral blood, obtained before any cancer treatment. The receptors were gathered from a female donor aged 60 or older with stage I lung adenocarcinoma.

The chain employs TRBV2 and TRBJ2-3; D is unclear. Germline V gene lookup returns CDR1 SNHLY and CDR2 FYNNEI. The CDR3 consists of 14 residues. Between the trimmed V and J ends, which lost 7 bases and 0 bases, there was a span of 11 bases. CDR3: CASIWQRSTDTQYF. CDR3 sequence (DNA): TGTGCCAGCATCTGGCAGCGAAGCACAGATACGCAGTATTTT.

The chain joins TRBV5-1 to TRBJ2-5; TRBD2 matches at 10 bases. CDR1 and CDR2 (germline): SGHRS, YFSETQ. The V and J ends lost 4 bases and 5 bases, in that order; junction bases with no gene match: 8. This CDR3 has 15 residues. CDR3 DNA sequence: TGCGCCAGCAGCAACGGACTAGCGGAAGGGGAGACCCAGTACTTC. Residues: CASSNGLAEGETQYF.

The chain recombines TRBV21-1 with TRBJ1-5; the D call TRBD1 from the table was never checked on the DNA. TRBV21-1 is a known pseudogene. The CDR3 is made up of 15 amino acids. CDR3 amino acids: CASRRDRNSNQPQHF. CDR3 DNA: TGTGCCAGCAGGAGGGACAGAAACAGCAATCAGCCCCAGCATTTT.

The rearrangement uses TRBV6-6 and TRBJ2-6; D not resolved. This CDR3 region has 15 residues. The V end was cut by 2 bases, the J end by 4 bases, with 9 bases between. In germline, CDR1 is MNHNY, CDR2 SVGAGI (reference sequence). In DNA, the CDR3 is TGTGCCAGCAGTTACGGCATGACCGGGGCCAACGTCCTGACTTTC. This codes for CASSYGMTGANVLTF.

Written as DNA, the CDR3 is TGTGCCAGCAGTTCGCGGGGGCAACACAATGAGCAGTTCTTC. Protein sequence: CASSSRGQHNEQFF. The chain is built from TRBV5-6 and TRBJ2-1; TRBD2 is a possible D gene (7 bases). The V gene's germline CDR1 is SGHDT and CDR2 YYEEEE. V was trimmed by 5 bases and J by 5 bases, leaving 14 bases between them. The CDR3 is 14 amino acids.

The chain links TRBV5-1 to TRBJ2-5; D call uncertain. Trimming removed 7 bases at V and 2 bases at J, with 9 bases between. This CDR3 has 12 residues. Germline V gene sequence: CDR1 SGHRS, CDR2 YFSETQ. This CDR3 is CASRPSQETQYF. Written as DNA, the CDR3 is TGCGCCAGCCGACCTAGTCAAGAGACCCAGTACTTC.

The CDR3 reads CASSEGTGRNQPQHF. DNA of the CDR3: TGTGCCAGCAGTGAGGGGACAGGGAGAAATCAGCCCCAGCATTTT. The genes are TRBV2 and TRBJ1-5; 9 bases agree with TRBD1. With V trimmed by 3 bases and J by 4 bases, 4 bases remained unmatched. In germline, CDR1 is SNHLY, CDR2 FYNNEI. This CDR3 has 15 residues. The full variable domain, in which reference TRBV2 and TRBJ1-5 provide the parts outside the CDR3, is EPEVTQTPSHQVTQMGQEVILRCVPISNHLYFYWYRQILGQKVEFLVSFYNNEISEKSEIFDDQFSVERPDGSNFTLKIRSTKLEDSAMYFCASSEGTGRNQPQHFGDGTRLSIL.

The chain is built from TRBV7-3 and TRBJ2-7, with 14 nucleotides matching TRBD2. CDR1 is SGHTA, CDR2 FQGTGA, per germline. This CDR3 contains 20 residues. V shed 4 bases and J 6 bases; nucleotides not matched to a gene: 20. This CDR3 is CASSSKFGTSGSLPSFEQYF. The CDR3 nucleotides are TGTGCCAGCAGCTCGAAATTCGGGACTAGCGGGAGTCTTCCCTCTTTCGAGCAGTACTTC.

This clone came up a few times. The chain has TRBV28 and TRBJ1-2; tentatively, D is TRBD1 (5 bases). The germline V gene encodes CDR1 MDHEN and CDR2 SYDVKM. The CDR3 spans 15 residues. Trimming removed 8 bases at V and 7 bases at J, with 23 bases between. This CDR3 reads CASFGTPGFRRGYTF. CDR3 in DNA: TGTGCCAGCTTTGGGACGCCGGGGTTCAGACGTGGCTACACCTTC.

The chain joins TRBV5-1 to TRBJ2-6, with D perhaps TRBD2 (6 bases). The germline V and J ends were trimmed by 4 bases and 4 bases, with 18 bases remaining between them. CDR1 is SGHRS, CDR2 YFSETQ, per germline. The CDR3 spans 17 residues. The CDR3 here is CASSRDWDGGGANVLTF. The CDR3 coding sequence is TGCGCCAGCAGCAGGGACTGGGACGGAGGAGGGGCCAACGTCCTGACTTTC.